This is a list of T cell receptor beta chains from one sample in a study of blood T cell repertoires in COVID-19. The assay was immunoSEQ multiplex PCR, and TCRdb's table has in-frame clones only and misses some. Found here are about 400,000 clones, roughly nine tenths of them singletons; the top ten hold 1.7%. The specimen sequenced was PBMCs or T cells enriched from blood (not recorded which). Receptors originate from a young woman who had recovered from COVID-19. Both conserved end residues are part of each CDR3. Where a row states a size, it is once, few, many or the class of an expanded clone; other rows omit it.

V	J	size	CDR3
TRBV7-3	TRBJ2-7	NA	CASSLAPGAYEQYF
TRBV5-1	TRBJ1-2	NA	CASSQREGYGYTF
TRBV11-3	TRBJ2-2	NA	CASSSAPSGQGKSGELFF
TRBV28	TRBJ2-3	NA	CASSQGLADPDTQYF
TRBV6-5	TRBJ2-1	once	CASSQGGEQFF
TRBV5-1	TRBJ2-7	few	CASSWGTSEQYF
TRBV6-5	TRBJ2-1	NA	CASSYGTREGEQFF
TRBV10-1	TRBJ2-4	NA	CASSEICGGAAGAKNIQYF
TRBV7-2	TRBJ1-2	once	CASSRDRPYGYTF
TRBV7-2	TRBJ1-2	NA	CASSLEPGDYGYTF
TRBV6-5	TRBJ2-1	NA	CASSKRQGPYNEQFF
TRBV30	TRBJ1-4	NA	CAWSVQDRGLEKLFF
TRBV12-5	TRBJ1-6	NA	CASGLVLLDRGPRLNNSPLHF
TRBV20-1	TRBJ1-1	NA	CSASGGDRKAFF
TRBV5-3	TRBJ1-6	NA	CARSFGQVTRNSPLHF
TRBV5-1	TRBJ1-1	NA	CASSLAHGNTEAFF
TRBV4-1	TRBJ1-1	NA	CASSQDPGTVNLNTEAFF
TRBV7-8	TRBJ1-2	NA	CASSLGKRKGYTF
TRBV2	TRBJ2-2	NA	CASREGATGELFF
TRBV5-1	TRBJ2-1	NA	CASRPGTSGTYEQFF
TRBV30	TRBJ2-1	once	CAWSPTLFYNEQFF
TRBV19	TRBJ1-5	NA	CASRQGFSQPQHF
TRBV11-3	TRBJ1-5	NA	CASSLDFLVGDNQPQHF